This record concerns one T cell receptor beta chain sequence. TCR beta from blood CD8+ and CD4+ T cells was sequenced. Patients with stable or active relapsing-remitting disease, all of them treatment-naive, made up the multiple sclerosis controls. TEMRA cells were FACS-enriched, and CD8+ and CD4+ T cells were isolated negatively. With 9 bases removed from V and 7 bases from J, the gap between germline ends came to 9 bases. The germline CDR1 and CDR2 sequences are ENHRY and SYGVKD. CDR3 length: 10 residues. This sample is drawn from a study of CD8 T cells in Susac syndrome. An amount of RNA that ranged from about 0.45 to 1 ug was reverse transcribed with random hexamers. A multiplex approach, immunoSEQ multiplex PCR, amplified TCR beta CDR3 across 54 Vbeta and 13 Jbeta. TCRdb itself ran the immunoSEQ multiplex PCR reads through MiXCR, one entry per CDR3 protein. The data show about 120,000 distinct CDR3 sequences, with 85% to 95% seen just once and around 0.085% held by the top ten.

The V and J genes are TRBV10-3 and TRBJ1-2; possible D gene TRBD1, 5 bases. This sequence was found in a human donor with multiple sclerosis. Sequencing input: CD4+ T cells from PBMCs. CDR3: CAMGQGGYTF. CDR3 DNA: TGTGCCATGGGCCAGGGTGGCTACACCTTC.